The 20 T cell receptor beta chains below come from one sample, sequenced in a study of identical twins. TCRdb re-derived calls from the 5' RACE reads in MiXCR, one entry per CDR3 protein. This table holds a few hundred thousand distinct CDR3 sequences, approximately 17% found once. Sequencing used naive T cells sorted from blood. The receptors originated from a man aged 50 or older in good health.

This clonotype was counted ten times or more. V gene TRBV9 combines with J gene TRBJ2-5; D remains ambiguous. V lost 0 bases, J lost 5 bases, and 8 bases lay in between. Germline values: CDR1 SGDLS, CDR2 YYNGEE. The CDR3 length is 13 residues. CDR3 sequence: CASSVVPSETQYF. CDR3 bases: TGTGCCAGCAGCGTAGTACCAAGTGAGACCCAGTACTTC.

This clonotype was observed a handful of times. The chain combines TRBV3-1 with TRBJ2-7, with 7 bases aligning to TRBD1. CDR3 size: 15 residues. Losses at the gene ends were 1 base for V and 1 base for J; bases not matched to a gene: 4. Germline V gene lookup returns CDR1 LGHDT and CDR2 YNNKEL (reference sequence). In nucleotides, the CDR3 is TGTGCCAGCAGCCAAGGAGGGGGACAGTCCTACGAGCAGTACTTC. It is translated as CASSQGGGQSYEQYF.

This chain uses TRBV7-8 with TRBJ2-5; 10 positions match TRBD2. The germline V gene encodes CDR1 SGHVS and CDR2 FQNEAQ. The CDR3 totals 15 residues. J gave up 4 bases and V 4 bases, and 6 bases lay outside the gene matches. CDR3 region: CASSSAGGPAETQYF. The CDR3 DNA reads as TGTGCCAGCAGCTCAGCGGGAGGGCCGGCAGAGACCCAGTACTTC.

The chain couples TRBV20-1 to TRBJ1-1; 7 bases fit TRBD1. Germline-derived CDR1 and CDR2 are DFQATT and SNEGSKA (reference sequence). The V and J ends lost 6 bases and 12 bases, in that order; junction bases with no gene match: 7. The CDR3 covers 10 residues. CDR3 protein: CSAPTGRTFF. The CDR3 DNA follows: TGCAGTGCCCCGACAGGGAGAACTTTCTTT.

The V and J genes are TRBV7-9 and TRBJ1-5, with a weak D call TRBD1 (6 bases). Germline-derived CDR1 and CDR2 are SEHNR and FQNEAQ (reference sequence). The CDR3 is 13 amino acids. V dropped 5 bases and J dropped 9 bases, with 14 bases sitting between them. The CDR3 region is CASSPDSRVPQHF. CDR3 DNA: TGTGCCAGCAGCCCGGACAGCCGGGTGCCCCAGCATTTT.

The chain joins TRBV20-1 to TRBJ2-2, with 8 bases lining up with TRBD1. Trimming took 1 base from V and 5 from J; bases not matched to a gene: 3. The CDR3 has 14 residues. Germline-derived CDR1 and CDR2 are DFQATT and SNEGSKA (reference sequence). The CDR3 sequence is CSARARGLTGELFF. The CDR3 DNA reads as TGCAGTGCTAGAGCCAGGGGGCTGACCGGGGAGCTGTTTTTT.

The genes are TRBV21-1 and TRBJ2-7; the D segment call TRBD2 is taken from the table without a DNA check. TRBV21-1 is an annotated pseudogene. The CDR3 covers 14 residues. CDR3 sequence: CASKEDRSSYEQYF. CDR3 nucleotide sequence: TGTGCCAGCAAGGAGGACCGAAGCTCCTACGAGCAGTACTTC.

The chain links TRBV3-1 to TRBJ2-7; tentative D call: TRBD2 (5 bases). The CDR3 contains 15 residues. With 4 bases removed from V and 3 bases from J, the gap between germline ends came to 16 bases. Germline V lookup: CDR1 LGHDT, CDR2 YNNKEL (reference sequence). The CDR3 DNA follows: TGTGCCAGCAGCCCCGAGGGAGCCGTAATCTACGAGCAGTACTTC. Translation gives CASSPEGAVIYEQYF.

This clonotype has a handful of counts. The chain links TRBV7-9 to TRBJ1-6; 7 bases are a match to TRBD1. This CDR3 is 13 amino acids long. Trimming took 7 bases from V and 7 from J; bases not matched to a gene: 4. Germline CDR1 reads SEHNR; CDR2 reads FQNEAQ (reference sequence). CDR3 bases: TGTGCCAGCATCGGGACAGTCAATTCACCCCTCCACTTT. This codes for CASIGTVNSPLHF. Full variable domain (rest looked up from reference TRBV7-9 and TRBJ1-6): DTGVSQNPRHKITKRGQNVTFRCDPISEHNRLYWYRQTLGQGPEFLTYFQNEAQLEKSRLLSDRFSAERPKGSFSTLEIQRTEQGDSAMYLCASIGTVNSPLHFGNGTRLTVT.

The sample holds a few counts of this clonotype. V gene TRBV4-3 combines with J gene TRBJ2-1; the D gene is possibly TRBD1 (7 bases). With 0 bases removed from V and 7 bases from J, the gap between germline ends came to 13 bases. The CDR3 runs 15 residues. Germline CDR1 and CDR2: LGHNA and YSLEER. The CDR3 sequence is CASSQDSTGRNEQFF. DNA for the CDR3: TGCGCCAGCAGCCAAGATTCGACAGGGAGGAATGAGCAGTTCTTC.

The rearrangement uses TRBV11-3 and TRBJ2-3, with unresolved D. Trimming removed 0 bases at V and 0 bases at J, with 13 bases between. The CDR3 is 17 amino acids. The germline CDR1 and CDR2 sequences are SGHNT and YENEEA. CDR3 loop: CASSLDLFSGSTDTQYF. The CDR3, as DNA: TGTGCCAGCAGCTTAGATCTGTTTTCGGGCAGCACAGATACGCAGTATTTT.

The V gene is TRBV10-3, the J gene TRBJ2-3, with TRBD2 matching over 8 bases. Germline V CDR1 and CDR2: ENHRY, SYGVKD. This CDR3 contains 16 residues. The ends lost 10 bases at V and 4 bases at J; junction bases unmatched: 16. This CDR3 reads CATTGLTGGIADTQYF. CDR3 DNA: TGTGCCACCACCGGCTTAACGGGGGGGATCGCAGATACGCAGTATTTT.

This clonotype was counted once. The chain couples TRBV19 to TRBJ1-2; unclear D gene. The CDR3 is 12 residues long. CDR1 is LNHDA and CDR2 is SQIVND in the germline V gene (reference sequence). Trimming took 6 bases from V and 2 from J, leaving 7 bases between them. CDR3 residues: CASRWENYGYTF. CDR3 bases: TGTGCCAGTAGATGGGAAAACTATGGCTACACCTTC.

This clonotype was counted many times. The chain uses TRBV11-2 and TRBJ2-5; possibly TRBD1 or TRBD2 for D (5 bases each). Trimming took off 6 bases at V and 2 bases at J, with 22 bases between the two ends. Germline CDR1 is SGHAT and CDR2 is FQNNGV. The CDR3 extends over 17 amino acids. CDR3 region: CASRDTSQGVGQETQYF. The DNA of the CDR3 is TGTGCCAGCAGGGATACTTCTCAGGGAGTTGGGCAAGAGACCCAGTACTTC.

The chain has TRBV5-1 and TRBJ2-1; no reliable D call. Between the trimmed V and J ends, which lost 0 bases and 8 bases, there was a span of 12 bases. This CDR3 has 14 amino acids. Looked up from germline, CDR1 is SGHRS and CDR2 is YFSETQ. The DNA for the CDR3 is TGCGCCAGCAGCTTGGAGTCGACCGACGATGAGCAGTTCTTC. Residues: CASSLESTDDEQFF.

V and J are TRBV3-1 and TRBJ1-1, with 7 bases that match TRBD1. Germline trimming cut 2 bases from V and 0 bases from J; bases unmatched to any gene: 12. CDR3 length equals 18 residues. Germline V gives CDR1 LGHDT, CDR2 YNNKEL (reference sequence). CDR3 residues: CASSQRYQTGFMNTEAFF. As DNA, the CDR3 is TGTGCCAGCAGCCAACGATATCAGACAGGGTTCATGAACACTGAAGCTTTCTTT. Together with reference TRBV3-1 and TRBJ1-1, the CDR3 gives the full variable domain: DTAVSQTPKYLVTQMGNDKSIKCEQNLGHDTMYWYKQDSKKFLKIMFSYNNKELIINETVPNRFSPKSPDKAHLNLHINSLELGDSAVYFCASSQRYQTGFMNTEAFFGQGTRLTVV.

This clonotype was found many times. The rearrangement uses TRBV12-3 or TRBV12-4 and TRBJ2-1; the match to TRBD1 covers 11 bases. This CDR3 spans 15 amino acids. V lost 2 bases, J lost 6 bases, and 3 bases stayed unmatched. The CDR3, as DNA: TGTGCCAGCAGTTTACGGGACAGGGGGAGCAATGAGCAGTTCTTC. Residues: CASSLRDRGSNEQFF.

This clonotype has a count of ten or more. The chain recombines TRBV13 with TRBJ1-1; 7 bases fit TRBD1. CDR3 length: 13 amino acids. CDR1 and CDR2 from the germline V gene are PRHDT and FYEKMQ (reference sequence). With 9 bases clipped from V and 4 bases from J, the junction kept 8 bases outside the gene matches. The CDR3 nucleotides are TGTGCCAGTGCCAGACAGGGAGGCACTGAAGCTTTCTTT. It codes for CASARQGGTEAFF.

This clonotype has only a few counts. This chain links TRBV5-1 with TRBJ2-3, with D possibly TRBD1 on 5 matching bases. V lost 5 bases and J 3 bases, leaving 13 bases between the germline ends. Per germline, CDR1 SGHRS and CDR2 YFSETQ. The CDR3 runs to 14 residues. CDR3 sequence: CASRGVMGTDTQYF. As DNA, the CDR3 is TGCGCCAGCAGAGGGGTGATGGGAACAGATACGCAGTATTTT.

The chain uses TRBV20-1 and TRBJ2-7; 7 nucleotides match TRBD2. Germline V lookup: CDR1 DFQATT, CDR2 SNEGSKA (reference sequence). The J segment lost 4 bases and the V segment lost 0 bases, leaving 12 bases of the junction unmatched. The CDR3 spans 16 residues. The CDR3 sequence: CSARDSRRLAAYEQYF. CDR3 nucleotides: TGCAGTGCTAGAGATTCTCGGCGTCTAGCGGCGTACGAGCAGTACTTC.